Each of the 26 T cell receptor beta chains below was sequenced from the same sample in a study of long-term antiretroviral therapy in people with HIV. Run at survey level, the immunoSEQ assay was version v3.0. The repertoire was sequenced with immunoSEQ multiplex PCR; TCRdb's copy has only in-frame clones and lacks some. The sample carries about 24,000 clones, about nine tenths recorded once. The sample in question was unsorted PBMCs, obtained 1.8 years before starting antiretroviral therapy. These receptors were obtained from a woman in her thirties with HIV.

The chain couples TRBV6-5 to TRBJ1-1; D might be TRBD1 (5 bases). From germline, CDR1 is MNHEY and CDR2 SVGAGI. The germline V and J ends were trimmed by 5 bases and 6 bases, with 19 bases remaining between them. The CDR3 is 15 amino acids. The CDR3, as DNA: TGTGCCAGCAGTAACCCCGAAGGGGAGAGCGCTGAAGCTTTCTTT. Translating it yields CASSNPEGESAEAFF.

The V gene is TRBV7-2, the J gene TRBJ2-4, with D possibly being TRBD2 (5 bases). The CDR3 runs 16 residues. In germline, CDR1 is SGHTA, CDR2 FQGNSA. V lost 3 bases and J lost 0, with 12 bases in between. The chain's CDR3 is CASSLARGLAKNIQYF. For the CDR3, the DNA is TGTGCCAGCAGCTTGGCCCGAGGGCTAGCCAAAAACATTCAGTACTTC.

The chain uses TRBV30 and TRBJ2-5; D unresolved. Germline CDR1 GTSNPN, CDR2 SVGIG (reference sequence). The CDR3 sequence is 12 residues long. V lost 2 bases, J lost 1 base, and 5 bases lay in between. The CDR3 sequence: CAWSLIQETQYF. The CDR3 DNA reads TGTGCCTGGAGTCTAATCCAAGAGACCCAGTACTTC.

This chain uses TRBV7-6 with TRBJ1-3; no clear D gene. V lost 5 bases and J 8 bases, leaving 7 bases between the germline ends. CDR3 length equals 11 residues. Germline CDR1 and CDR2: SGHVS and FNYEAQ. CDR3 amino acids: CASSEAYTIYF. CDR3 sequence (DNA): TGTGCCAGCAGCGAGGCCTACACCATATATTTT.

The chain links TRBV2 to TRBJ1-5; a weak D match, TRBD1 (6 bases). V was cut by 5 bases and J by 7 bases, with 12 bases left in between. CDR3 length equals 13 residues. From germline, CDR1 is SNHLY and CDR2 FYNNEI. Written as DNA, the CDR3 is TGTGCCAGCAGTACAGGGTCTGTGCAGCCCCAGCATTTT. Encoded protein: CASSTGSVQPQHF.

The chain is built from TRBV18 and TRBJ2-7; no clear D. The germline V gene encodes CDR1 KGHSH and CDR2 LQKENI. V was trimmed by 0 bases and J by 11 bases, leaving 8 bases between them. The length of the CDR3 is 11 residues. CDR3 residues: CASSPPKEEYV. Written as DNA, the CDR3 is TGTGCCAGCTCACCACCGAAAGAAGAGTACGTC.

This sequence joins TRBV5-4 and TRBJ2-1, with 9 nucleotides matching TRBD1. Germline V gene lookup returns CDR1 SGHNT and CDR2 YYREEE (reference sequence). V shed 6 bases, J shed 5 bases, and the junction held 3 bases outside the gene matches. This CDR3 spans 13 amino acids. This chain's CDR3 is CASKGQGNNEQFF. The CDR3 coding sequence is TGTGCCAGCAAGGGACAGGGAAACAATGAGCAGTTCTTC.

The chain couples TRBV21-1 to TRBJ1-4; no DNA check was done on the table's D call, TRBD1. TRBV21-1 is labeled a pseudogene. The CDR3 is made up of 16 amino acids. The CDR3 DNA follows: TGTGCCAGCAGCAAAGGACAGGGGACGCCCTCCCTAAAACTGTTTTTT. This translates into CASSKGQGTPSLKLFF.

The CDR3 region is CASSRTGDNQPQHF. The CDR3 DNA follows: TGTGCCAGCAGTAGGACAGGAGACAATCAGCCCCAGCATTTT. This chain connects TRBV6-5 to TRBJ1-5; 7 bases fit TRBD1. The CDR3 runs to 14 residues. The J segment lost 3 bases and the V segment lost 5 bases, leaving 4 bases of the junction unmatched. The germline V gene encodes CDR1 MNHEY and CDR2 SVGAGI.

This chain links TRBV5-1 with TRBJ2-3; D is perhaps TRBD1 (6 bases). The germline gives CDR1 SGHRS, CDR2 YFSETQ. V lost 6 bases and J 0 bases, leaving 17 bases between the germline ends. This CDR3 is built from 16 residues. Here the CDR3 DNA reads TGCGCCAGCACTCCTTGGGGGCTACCTAGCACAGATACGCAGTATTTT. It is translated as CASTPWGLPSTDTQYF.

The chain joins TRBV5-1 to TRBJ2-1; perhaps D is TRBD1 or TRBD2 (6 bases each). Looked up from germline, CDR1 is SGHRS and CDR2 is YFSETQ. V gave up 0 bases and J gave up 7 bases, with 14 bases separating them. The CDR3 is 15 amino acids. The CDR3: CASSLEVVGGNEQFF. The CDR3 region has the DNA TGCGCCAGCAGCTTGGAGGTAGTAGGGGGGAATGAGCAGTTCTTC.

The chain links TRBV7-2 to TRBJ1-1; no definite D call. The CDR3 is 14 amino acids. CDR1 is SGHTA, CDR2 FQGNSA, per germline. With 1 base removed from V and 4 bases from J, the gap between germline ends came to 10 bases. The CDR3 loop is CASSLVRSTTEAFF. The CDR3 DNA sequence: TGTGCCAGCAGCTTAGTAAGGAGTACCACTGAAGCTTTCTTT. Based on the CDR3 plus reference TRBV7-2 and TRBJ1-1, the full variable domain is GAGVSQSPSNKVTEKGKDVELRCDPISGHTALYWYRQSLGQGLEFLIYFQGNSAPDKSGLPSDRFSAERTGGSVSTLTIQRTQQEDSAVYLCASSLVRSTTEAFFGQGTRLTVV.

The chain joins TRBV5-1 to TRBJ1-2, with D hard to call. This CDR3 has 15 residues. Trimming removed 8 bases from V and 2 bases from J, with 19 bases in between. Germline lookup yields CDR1 SGHRS and CDR2 YFSETQ. The CDR3 nucleotides are TGCGCCAGTAGACGTGGTCCCGAGGACAACTATGGCTACACCTTC. As protein: CASRRGPEDNYGYTF.

The chain has TRBV10-1 and TRBJ1-3; D remains unclear. V lost 3 bases and J 1 base, leaving 1 base between the germline ends. Per germline, CDR1 WNHNN and CDR2 SYGVQD (reference sequence). CDR3 length equals 12 residues. CDR3 sequence reads: CASSESGNTIYF. The CDR3 DNA is TGCGCCAGCAGTGAATCTGGAAACACCATATATTTT.

The chain carries TRBV30 and TRBJ1-2; D not resolved. The CDR3 contains 13 residues. Germline CDR1 reads GTSNPN; CDR2 reads SVGIG (reference sequence). V was shortened by 5 bases and J by 4 bases, with 14 bases between the two germline ends. The DNA of the CDR3 is TGTGCCTGGTGGGCCGGGGAGCTCTATGGCTACACCTTC. This sequence encodes CAWWAGELYGYTF.

The chain joins TRBV30 to TRBJ2-7, with 7 bases matching TRBD2. With 0 bases clipped from V and 4 bases from J, the junction kept 12 bases outside the gene matches. This CDR3 has 16 residues. Germline CDR1 is GTSNPN and CDR2 is SVGIG (reference sequence). CDR3 nucleotide sequence: TGTGCCTGGAGTGTACCGAGTCTCGCGGGGGTGTACGAGCAGTACTTC. This encodes CAWSVPSLAGVYEQYF.

This chain connects TRBV9 to TRBJ2-5; no firm D call. In germline, CDR1 is SGDLS, CDR2 YYNGEE. The CDR3 has 13 residues. Trimming pared 0 bases from V and 3 bases from J, leaving 6 bases between. The CDR3 sequence is CASSVGQEETQYF. Here the CDR3 DNA reads TGTGCCAGCAGCGTAGGGCAGGAAGAGACCCAGTACTTC.

This chain connects TRBV11-2 to TRBJ2-1; 12 nucleotides match TRBD2. V was clipped by 0 bases and J by 6 bases; unmatched bases: 3. The CDR3 length is 16 residues. Per the germline V gene, CDR1 is SGHAT and CDR2 is FQNNGV. The CDR3 loop is CASSLDLAGGRNEQFF. In DNA form, the CDR3 reads TGTGCCAGCAGCTTAGATCTAGCGGGGGGGCGCAATGAGCAGTTCTTC.

The rearrangement links TRBV7-2 to TRBJ2-1, with TRBD2 identical over 9 bases. This CDR3 comprises 16 residues. CDR1 SGHTA and CDR2 FQGNSA come from the germline V gene. V shed 4 bases, J shed 10 bases, and the junction held 14 bases outside the gene matches. CDR3 nucleotide sequence: TGTGCCAGCAGCTCCCGAGGGGGGGGACTAGCCCCCGAGCAGTTCTTC. Protein product: CASSSRGGGLAPEQFF.

The V and J genes are TRBV18 and TRBJ2-3; D uncertain. The length of the CDR3 is 14 residues. Per germline, CDR1 KGHSH and CDR2 LQKENI. V was shortened by 3 bases and J by 2 bases, with 9 bases between the two germline ends. The CDR3 region is CASSPTSPTDTQYF. The DNA for the CDR3 is TGTGCCAGCTCACCCACAAGTCCCACAGATACGCAGTATTTT.

V and J are TRBV9 and TRBJ1-1; 7 bases map to TRBD1. The CDR3 runs to 16 residues. The germline V gene has CDR1 SGDLS and CDR2 YYNGEE. V lost 0 bases, J lost 5 bases, and 10 bases stayed unmatched. CDR3 protein: CASSVGSGPGQTEAFF. The CDR3 DNA reads as TGTGCCAGCAGCGTAGGATCGGGGCCGGGACAGACTGAAGCTTTCTTT.

Comments on this clone: The limits of the CDR3 on the DNA are not certain, so only TCRdb's listed CDR3 is given. The rearrangement joins TRBV21-1 to TRBJ1-6; the listed D gene, TRBD1, was not tested against the DNA. TRBV21-1 is labeled a pseudogene. The CDR3 is 15 residues long, counting both termini. CDR3 amino acids: CASSKVGRGNSPLHF.

This chain joins TRBV7-9 and TRBJ1-4; D remains ambiguous. Germline V CDR1 and CDR2: SEHNR, FQNEAQ (reference sequence). The ends were cut back, 5 bases at V and 8 bases at J, with 21 bases in the middle. This CDR3 has 16 residues. CDR3 in DNA: TGTGCCAGCAGCAGCCCTACGGGGAGGGCGGGGGAAAAACTGTTTTTT. Protein sequence: CASSSPTGRAGEKLFF.

This chain connects TRBV19 to TRBJ2-3, with D perhaps matching TRBD1 (7 bases). The V end was cut by 4 bases, the J end by 6 bases, with 11 bases between. Germline-derived CDR1 and CDR2 are LNHDA and SQIVND (reference sequence). The CDR3 covers 13 residues. The CDR3 bases are TGTGCCAGTAGTACGCCAGGGGGGGATACGCAGTATTTT. This sequence encodes CASSTPGGDTQYF.

The V gene is TRBV5-6, the J gene TRBJ2-3; D tentatively fits TRBD1 or TRBD2 (5 bases each). The CDR3 runs 14 residues. The germline CDR1 and CDR2 sequences are SGHDT and YYEEEE. V lost 0 bases, J lost 3 bases, and 8 bases lay in between. CDR3 in DNA: TGTGCCAGCAGCTTGGGAGGGGTTACAGATACGCAGTATTTT. Translated: CASSLGGVTDTQYF.

This clone has a handful of counts. V usage is TRBV4-2 and J usage is TRBJ1-5, with 7 positions matching TRBD1. V was clipped by 0 bases and J by 10 bases; unmatched bases: 3. This CDR3 is built from 13 residues. Per germline, CDR1 LGHNA and CDR2 YNFKEQ. CDR3 coding DNA: TGTGCCAGCAGCCAAGAAAGGGACAGCCCCCAGCATTTT. Its protein is CASSQERDSPQHF.